Below, 26 T cell receptor beta chains from the same sample are listed, as sequenced in a study of blood T cell repertoires in COVID-19. The protocol was immunoSEQ multiplex PCR, while the TCRdb copy is restricted to in-frame clones and leaves out a portion. The sample lists hundreds of thousands of clones, roughly 80% seen once, with 9.5% to 15% in the top ten. The sample was peripheral blood. These TCRs come from a woman aged 55-69 years with active or convalescent COVID-19.

This clone was found a few times. V usage is TRBV12-3 or TRBV12-4 and J usage is TRBJ1-2; possible D gene TRBD1, 6 bases. The CDR3 runs 12 residues. Trimming pared 6 bases from V and 4 bases from J, leaving 9 bases between. CDR3 in DNA: TGTGCCAGCAGCCGACAGGTCTATGGCTACACCTTC. This codes for CASSRQVYGYTF.

In nucleotides, the CDR3 is TGTGCCAGCAGTCGGGGTTCGAACACCGGGGAGCTGTTTTTT. Its translation is CASSRGSNTGELFF. The chain couples TRBV28 to TRBJ2-2, with D maybe TRBD2 (5 bases). Between the trimmed V and J ends, which lost 5 bases and 0 bases, there was a span of 7 bases. Looked up from germline, CDR1 is MDHEN and CDR2 is SYDVKM. The CDR3 loop spans 14 amino acids.

This clone has just a few counts. The J gene is TRBJ1-6, the V gene TRBV30; the match to TRBD1 covers 7 bases. V shed 0 bases and J 4 bases; nucleotides not matched to a gene: 6. The CDR3 loop spans 16 amino acids. Germline CDR1 GTSNPN, CDR2 SVGIG (reference sequence). The CDR3 protein is CAWSVGTVPYNSPLHF. In DNA form, the CDR3 reads TGTGCCTGGAGTGTGGGGACAGTGCCTTATAATTCACCCCTCCACTTT.

A remark on this clone: The same CDR3 is also encoded by other DNA sequences in this sample. This chain links TRBV6-5 with TRBJ1-4; 10 nucleotides line up with TRBD1. This CDR3 is built from 15 residues. Germline trimming cut 2 bases from V and 8 bases from J; bases unmatched to any gene: 5. Germline CDR1 and CDR2: MNHEY and SVGAGI. CDR3 loop: CASSYGGQGGEKLFF. The CDR3 DNA reads as TGTGCCAGCAGTTACGGTGGACAGGGGGGGGAAAAACTGTTTTTT.

The chain combines TRBV5-1 with TRBJ1-4; TRBD1 matches at 7 bases. Germline V lookup: CDR1 SGHRS, CDR2 YFSETQ. After removal of 2 bases from V and 7 bases from J, the junction contained 11 bases not matched to a gene. The CDR3 runs 16 residues. Here the CDR3 DNA reads TGCGCCAGCAGCTTCAGCCCCGGGACAGCGGCTGAAAAACTGTTTTTT. This sequence encodes CASSFSPGTAAEKLFF.

The genes are TRBV2 and TRBJ2-6, with a possible D match to TRBD1 (5 bases). Germline CDR1 reads SNHLY; CDR2 reads FYNNEI. The ends were cut back, 8 bases at V and 0 bases at J, with 20 bases in the middle. The CDR3 covers 18 residues. The CDR3 coding sequence is TGTGCCAGCGGGTTTGGAGCAGGGTACCTCTCTGGGGCCAACGTCCTGACTTTC. This translates into CASGFGAGYLSGANVLTF.

V usage is TRBV10-1 and J usage is TRBJ2-1; weak D call: TRBD2 (5 bases). V was cut by 5 bases and J by 9 bases, with 14 bases left in between. Germline V gene lookup returns CDR1 WNHNN and CDR2 SYGVQD (reference sequence). This CDR3 region has 13 residues. The CDR3 DNA follows: TGCGCCAGCAGTCCAAATGGACTGGCTGAGCAGTTCTTC. This encodes CASSPNGLAEQFF.

This chain links TRBV6-6 with TRBJ1-2; 7 nucleotides line up with TRBD1. Unmatched junction bases numbered 10, after V lost 6 bases and J lost 3 bases. The CDR3 consists of 15 residues. Germline V gene data show CDR1 as MNHNY and CDR2 as SVGAGI (reference sequence). The CDR3 reads CASRRRTGSDYGYTF. CDR3 nucleotides: TGTGCCAGCAGACGCAGGACAGGATCCGACTATGGCTACACCTTC.

This chain uses TRBV5-6 with TRBJ1-2; 8 bases fit TRBD1. Germline V gives CDR1 SGHDT, CDR2 YYEEEE. V gave up 5 bases and J gave up 0 bases; unmatched junction bases: 6. The length of the CDR3 is 15 residues. In nucleotides, the CDR3 is TGTGCCAGCAGACACGGACAGGGAGCTAACTATGGCTACACCTTC. Residues: CASRHGQGANYGYTF.

The chain uses TRBV11-2 and TRBJ1-3; D might be TRBD1 (6 bases). CDR3 length: 15 amino acids. From germline, CDR1 is SGHAT and CDR2 FQNNGV. V was pared by 5 bases and J by 0 bases, with 11 bases between. In DNA form, the CDR3 reads TGTGCCAGCAGCACCGGGACAACCTCTGGAAACACCATATATTTT. Amino acids: CASSTGTTSGNTIYF.

The CDR3 here is CASSLTRGTNEKLFF. CDR3 in DNA: TGCGCCAGCAGCCTTACAAGGGGGACTAATGAAAAACTGTTTTTT. The chain joins TRBV4-1 to TRBJ1-4, with a weak D call TRBD1 (6 bases). The CDR3 is made up of 15 amino acids. Trimming took off 4 bases at V and 2 bases at J, with 11 bases between the two ends. CDR1 is MGHRA, CDR2 YSYEKL, per germline.

The V call is TRBV6-1, the J call TRBJ1-6; weak D call: TRBD1 (5 bases). Germline values: CDR1 MNHNS, CDR2 SASEGT. The CDR3 is 15 residues long. The CDR3 region is CAARGGERPNSPLHF. The CDR3 DNA is TGTGCTGCACGGGGGGGAGAGAGACCCAATTCACCCCTCCACTTT.

The chain employs TRBV29-1 and TRBJ1-6; 11 nucleotides match TRBD1. CDR1 SQVTM and CDR2 ANQGSEA come from the germline V gene. V shed 6 bases and J 7 bases; nucleotides not matched to a gene: 2. This CDR3 is 13 amino acids long. This CDR3 reads CSVRDRGNSPLHF. In DNA, the CDR3 is TGCAGCGTGAGGGACAGGGGGAATTCACCCCTCCACTTT.

This chain uses TRBV27 with TRBJ2-1; 8 bases line up with TRBD1. The ends lost 4 bases at V and 9 bases at J; junction bases unmatched: 11. This CDR3 has 15 amino acids. Germline V gene sequence: CDR1 MNHEY, CDR2 SMNVEV (reference sequence). CDR3 loop: CASSSPGQVLGEQFF. The CDR3 nucleotides are TGTGCCAGCAGTTCTCCGGGACAGGTTTTGGGTGAGCAGTTCTTC.

The chain employs TRBV5-6 and TRBJ2-7; TRBD1 matches 11 bases. V lost 4 bases and J lost 5; bases outside the gene matches: 8. CDR3 length: 15 amino acids. Germline CDR1 reads SGHDT; CDR2 reads YYEEEE. CDR3 loop: CASSPLGQGGHEQYF. The CDR3 DNA reads TGTGCCAGCAGCCCCCTGGGACAGGGGGGACACGAGCAGTACTTC.

This CDR3 reads CASGLVGTGNSPLHF. The CDR3, as DNA: TGTGCTAGTGGTTTGGTTGGGACAGGAAATTCACCCCTCCACTTT. V usage is TRBV12-5 and J usage is TRBJ1-6, with 8 bases matching TRBD1. The junction had 2 bases not matched to a gene; V was cut back by 0 bases and J by 7 bases. The CDR3 is 15 amino acids. Looked up from germline, CDR1 is LGHNT and CDR2 is FRNRAP.

This clone was seen a handful of times. The chain carries TRBV2 and TRBJ2-1; TRBD1 agrees at 12 bases. Looked up from germline, CDR1 is SNHLY and CDR2 is FYNNEI. The CDR3 spans 17 residues. The trim removed 10 bases at V and 1 base at J, leaving 11 bases unmatched. The DNA for the CDR3 is TGTGCCACCGGGGGGACAGGGGGCCCCTCGTCCTACAATGAGCAGTTCTTC. This codes for CATGGTGGPSSYNEQFF. Based on the CDR3 plus reference TRBV2 and TRBJ2-1, the full variable domain is EPEVTQTPSHQVTQMGQEVILRCVPISNHLYFYWYRQILGQKVEFLVSFYNNEISEKSEIFDDQFSVERPDGSNFTLKIRSTKLEDSAMYFCATGGTGGPSSYNEQFFGPGTRLTVL.

The chain is built from TRBV7-6 and TRBJ2-1; no reliable D call. Trimming stripped 2 bases from V and 0 bases from J, with 11 bases between. From germline, CDR1 is SGHVS and CDR2 FNYEAQ. The CDR3 runs to 16 residues. This CDR3 is CASSLSTLSSYNEQFF. Written as DNA, the CDR3 is TGTGCCAGCAGCTTAAGTACTCTGAGCTCCTACAATGAGCAGTTCTTC.

This rearrangement joins TRBV5-1 to TRBJ1-6, with D uncertain. CDR1 SGHRS and CDR2 YFSETQ come from the germline V gene. The CDR3 contains 15 residues. Trimming removed 4 bases at V and 3 bases at J, with 11 bases between. In nucleotides, the CDR3 is TGCGCCAGCAGCGTGGACGGGGTCTATAATTCACCCCTCCACTTT. Translated: CASSVDGVYNSPLHF.

This chain links TRBV2 with TRBJ1-5; 8 bases fit TRBD1. This CDR3 spans 14 amino acids. Losses at the gene ends were 7 bases for V and 7 bases for J; bases not matched to a gene: 9. Germline CDR1 and CDR2: SNHLY and FYNNEI. The CDR3 region has the DNA TGTGCCAGCACCAGGGACAGGACGAGGCAGCCCCAGCATTTT. It encodes CASTRDRTRQPQHF.

The count of this clone is one. The V and J genes are TRBV2 and TRBJ2-1; 8 bases fit TRBD1. Trimming cost V 10 bases and J 6 bases; bases outside gene matches: 11. The CDR3 consists of 14 residues. Germline CDR1 SNHLY, CDR2 FYNNEI. As DNA, the CDR3 is TGTGCCACCCGGCGGACAGGGATCGGCAATGAGCAGTTCTTC. Encoded protein: CATRRTGIGNEQFF.

This clone appeared a single time. The genes are TRBV3-1 (or the pseudogene TRBV3-2) and TRBJ1-1; no firm D call. The CDR3 spans 15 residues. Germline V gene data show CDR1 as LGHDT and CDR2 as YNNKEL (reference sequence). Trimming took 0 bases from V and 6 from J, leaving 14 bases between them. CDR3 nucleotide sequence: TGTGCCAGCAGCCAAGATCTTGGGCAGAGCTCTGAAGCTTTCTTT. Translation gives CASSQDLGQSSEAFF.

The chain has TRBV7-9 and TRBJ2-1; 15 bases align to TRBD2. Germline V CDR1 and CDR2: SEHNR, FQNEAQ (reference sequence). V dropped 1 base and J dropped 7; count of bases not matched to a gene: 5. CDR3 length equals 17 residues. CDR3 loop: CASSLGTSGGAANEQFF. The CDR3 DNA reads TGTGCCAGCAGCTTAGGGACTAGCGGGGGGGCCGCAAATGAGCAGTTCTTC.

This clone was recorded a few times. The chain combines TRBV7-9 with TRBJ1-1; 7 nucleotides match TRBD1. J gave up 10 bases and V 5 bases, and 10 bases lay outside the gene matches. CDR1 and CDR2 (germline): SEHNR, FQNEAQ (reference sequence). The CDR3 spans 13 residues. The CDR3 region has the DNA TGTGCCAGCAGCCCAGTCCAAGCAGGGGGAGCTTTCTTT. The encoded protein is CASSPVQAGGAFF.

The chain combines TRBV2 with TRBJ1-2, with D unclear. V gave up 6 bases and J gave up 7 bases, with 12 bases separating them. This CDR3 comprises 12 residues. Per the germline V gene, CDR1 is SNHLY and CDR2 is FYNNEI. As DNA, the CDR3 is TGTGCCAGCAGATACAGAGCCCCTGGCTACACCTTC. It is translated as CASRYRAPGYTF.

The chain links TRBV15 to TRBJ1-5; D is uncertain. V lost 1 base and J lost 2, with 9 bases in between. CDR3 length: 15 residues. From germline, CDR1 is LNHNV and CDR2 YYDKDF (reference sequence). In DNA, the CDR3 is TGTGCCACCAGCAGAGCCCGAAGCGGCAATCAGCCCCAGCATTTT. It codes for CATSRARSGNQPQHF.